The 5 T cell receptor beta chains reported below all come from one sample, sequenced in a study of PD-1 blockade in classical Hodgkin lymphoma. Clones were read by immunoSEQ multiplex PCR, and TCRdb kept only the in-frame ones, dropping some. The table shows about 47,000 clones, with 80% occurring only once. Time point: cycle 4 day 1 (C4D1), after less than seven weeks of nivolumab. All patients experienced relapse after autologous stem cell transplantation, and brentuximab vedotin exposure was variable. The sample in question was peripheral blood mononuclear cells (PBMCs), obtained before the fourth cycle of nivolumab. These receptors came from a human donor with classical Hodgkin lymphoma.

V and J are TRBV5-1 and TRBJ2-2; TRBD2 aligns across 7 bases. Trimming cost V 0 bases and J 5 bases; bases outside gene matches: 7. Germline V gene lookup returns CDR1 SGHRS and CDR2 YFSETQ. The CDR3 totals 16 residues. CDR3: CASSLGGGSGTGELFF. As DNA, the CDR3 is TGCGCCAGCAGCTTGGGCGGCGGGAGCGGGACCGGGGAGCTGTTTTTT.

The CDR3, as DNA: TGTGCCAGTAGCCCCGGGAGGGTACGAACTGAAGCTTTCTTT. This sequence encodes CASSPGRVRTEAFF. This chain uses TRBV19 with TRBJ1-1; D unresolved. Trimming left V 6 bases short and J 5 bases short, with 16 bases between. Germline V CDR1 and CDR2: LNHDA, SQIVND (reference sequence). CDR3 length equals 14 residues. Full variable domain (rest looked up from reference TRBV19 and TRBJ1-1): DGGITQSPKYLFRKEGQNVTLSCEQNLNHDAMYWYRQDPGQGLRLIYYSQIVNDFQKGDIAEGYSVSREKKESFPLTVTSAQKNPTAFYLCASSPGRVRTEAFFGQGTRLTVV.

This clone was counted a few times. This chain uses TRBV15 with TRBJ2-1; perhaps D is TRBD1 or TRBD2 (5 bases each). CDR3 size: 14 residues. Germline CDR1 LNHNV, CDR2 YYDKDF (reference sequence). V was cut by 8 bases and J by 5 bases, with 16 bases left in between. This chain's CDR3 is CATLTVGVNNEQFF. The CDR3 DNA follows: TGTGCCACCCTGACAGTCGGGGTCAACAATGAGCAGTTCTTC.

This rearrangement joins TRBV5-1 to TRBJ2-7; tentative D call: TRBD2 (6 bases). This CDR3 is 16 amino acids long. Germline-derived CDR1 and CDR2 are SGHRS and YFSETQ. Deletions cut 0 bases from V and 0 bases from J, with 13 bases between. The DNA of the CDR3 is TGCGCCAGCAGCTTGGTTCCCAGCGGGCACTCCTACGAGCAGTACTTC. Protein: CASSLVPSGHSYEQYF. Supplemented by reference TRBV5-1 and TRBJ2-7, the full variable domain reads KAGVTQTPRYLIKTRGQQVTLSCSPISGHRSVSWYQQTPGQGLQFLFEYFSETQRNKGNFPGRFSGRQFSNSRSEMNVSTLELGDSALYLCASSLVPSGHSYEQYFGPGTRLTVT.

The CDR3 region has the DNA TGTGCCAGCAGCCAAGAAGGGGGGAACACTGAAGCTTTCTTT. The encoded protein is CASSQEGGNTEAFF. The gene calls are TRBV14 and TRBJ1-1; weak D call: TRBD1 (6 bases). V was trimmed by 0 bases and J by 1 base, leaving 6 bases between them. This CDR3 has 14 residues. The germline gives CDR1 SGHDN, CDR2 FVKESK.